This TCR beta chain was profiled in a study of blood T cell repertoires in COVID-19 (dated by TCRdb to about 2020). Broadly, across the study: Samples from collaborators originated in the United States, Italy and Spain and spanned both the acute and convalescent phases of COVID-19. Samples came from the ongoing ImmuneRACE study (first 160 participants) plus 1,254 subjects from 6 global collaborators. Subjects who had been exposed to COVID-19, were actively infected with it, or had recovered from it provided the deeply sampled blood TCRbeta repertoires that made up the dataset. Nearly every sample came with metadata listing a de-identified subject ID, COVID-19 status, age in years and sex. A freely available public database, intended as a resource for researchers studying the immune response to SARS-CoV-2, is where the repertoires were released. HLA class I and class II types, where available, came from metadata supplied by the sample provider rather than from assay-based typing. The material from the prospective study consisted of cDNA or gDNA derived from T cells, B-cell-depleted T cells, or PBMCs. The paper's findings and limits, for the study overall: The amount of clinical and demographic metadata varied by source and participant and was provided uncurated.

The CDR3 starts with the cysteine, ends with the phenylalanine, and has 18 residues. Only the CDR3 DNA is retained, 54 bases long and in frame from the first base. Relative to germline, V is missing 1 base and J is missing 5 bases, with 13 bases of the junction outside any gene match. Looking up the germline V gene yields CDR1 SGHVS and CDR2 FQNEAQ. The collaborating institutions used their own protocols to collect whole blood in K2EDTA tubes. For TCRbeta analysis, collaborators shipped samples as frozen whole blood, isolated PBMCs, or DNA extracted from either of those sample types. TCRbeta CDR3 regions were amplified from genomic DNA using the immunoSEQ Assay, a bias-controlled multiplex PCR. Under the source paper's analysis protocol: The number of nucleated cells in each sample was estimated by amplification of reference gene primers within the assay. To quantify the absolute abundance of each unique TCRbeta CDR3 rearrangement, sequence reads were collapsed and filtered. For each sample, productive Simpson clonality was calculated as the square root of Simpson's diversity index across productive rearrangements. TCRdb retrieved this table from immuneACCESS and kept in-frame rearrangements only. Not all clones are present; in checked studies, unresolved V genes account for under half, and no reason is known for the remainder. The DNA was the basis for D and trimming; V, J and clone size are from that table. The sample profile shows under 200,000 clones; roughly four fifths of them were found once. The ten biggest clones cover less than 2% of the sample.

Note on this clone: The antigen it recognizes is unknown. No much larger clonotype is one base removed from it; base qualities were not supplied.

The source is a human donor in a cohort sampled during active COVID-19. The rearranged chain carries TRBV7-8 and TRBJ2-7, with 11 bases aligning to TRBD2. Sequences were obtained from peripheral blood. CDR3 reads: CASSLEASTSGRMDEQYF. The bases read TGTGCCAGCAGCTTAGAGGCCTCTACTAGCGGGAGAATGGACGAGCAGTACTTC.